This T cell receptor (beta chain) comes out of a study of T-cell memory formation after mild COVID-19. In TCRdb, the 5' RACE reads were re-called with MiXCR into one record per CDR3 protein. This table has approximately 340,000 distinct CDR3 sequences, about 16% appearing once. Trimming took 6 bases from V and 8 from J, leaving 10 bases between them. Germline-derived CDR1 and CDR2 are LNHNV and YYDKDF (reference sequence). The CDR3 sequence is 12 residues long. Sample: PBMCs or a T cell subset sorted from them (not recorded which). The chain uses TRBV15 and TRBJ1-4; D unclear. The clonotype originates from a man between 18 and 29 years old who had mild COVID-19 (a few samples of this study predate the infection). Cell type and time point are not known. In nucleotides, the CDR3 is TGTGCCACCAGTCCGGGAAGGGAAAAACTGTTTTTT. The encoded protein is CATSPGREKLFF.